The sequence of this T cell receptor beta chain was determined in a study of blood T cell repertoires in COVID-19. The study recruited people aged about 18 to 95 years across more than 20 US areas. V lost 0 bases, J lost 5 bases, and 11 bases stayed unmatched. This CDR3 is built from 18 residues. Germline loops: CDR1 LNHDA, CDR2 SQIVND (reference sequence). Profiled with immunoSEQ multiplex PCR; TCRdb holds only in-frame clones, not every one. The table has 430,000 or so clones, 70% to 90% seen once. The receptor's source is a woman younger than 30 who had been exposed to COVID-19. This rearrangement joins TRBV19 to TRBJ1-1; 11 bases align to TRBD1. The source material was PBMCs or T cells enriched from blood (not recorded which). The DNA for the CDR3 is TGTGCCAGTAGTATAGATCTATTCGGGACAGGGGGAGTTACTGAAGCTTTCTTT. It encodes CASSIDLFGTGGVTEAFF.